These 27 T cell receptor beta chains originate from one sample sequenced in a study of blood T cell repertoires in COVID-19. Sequenced by immunoSEQ multiplex PCR; TCRdb stores in-frame clones only, minus some. The data contain more than 85,000 clones, about 86% of them singletons. Sequencing was performed on PBMCs or T cells enriched from blood (not recorded which). These receptor sequences come from a woman in her forties or fifties who had recovered from COVID-19.

The J gene is TRBJ2-3, the V gene TRBV7-9; 11 nucleotides agree with TRBD1. This CDR3 spans 14 amino acids. The germline V gene has CDR1 SEHNR and CDR2 FQNEAQ (reference sequence). Trimming at V came to 5 bases and at J to 5 bases, leaving 3 bases not matched to a gene. DNA of the CDR3: TGTGCCAGCAGCCCCGGGACAGGGGGAGATACGCAGTATTTT. This codes for CASSPGTGGDTQYF. The full variable domain, with the rest looked up from reference TRBV7-9 and TRBJ2-3, is DTGVSQNPRHKITKRGQNVTFRCDPISEHNRLYWYRQTLGQGPEFLTYFQNEAQLEKSRLLSDRFSAERPKGSFSTLEIQRTEQGDSAMYLCASSPGTGGDTQYFGPGTRLTVL.

The genes are TRBV6-6 and TRBJ1-5; 7 nucleotides align to TRBD1. This CDR3 has 16 amino acids. The J segment lost 4 bases and the V segment lost 5 bases, leaving 11 bases of the junction unmatched. Germline V gene data show CDR1 as MNHNY and CDR2 as SVGAGI (reference sequence). CDR3 sequence (DNA): TGTGCCAGCAGTCGAAGACAGGGAGTTGGTAATCAGCCCCAGCATTTT. This sequence encodes CASSRRQGVGNQPQHF.

The J gene is TRBJ2-5, the V gene TRBV4-2, with TRBD1 matching over 10 bases. J lost 5 bases, V lost 1 base, and 7 bases had no gene match. The V gene's germline CDR1 is LGHNA and CDR2 YNFKEQ. The CDR3 is 16 residues long. The CDR3 coding sequence is TGTGCCAGCAGCCAAGGTTTGACAGGGGGCCGTGAGACCCAGTACTTC. It codes for CASSQGLTGGRETQYF.

This clone appeared once. The chain recombines TRBV2 with TRBJ2-5, with D maybe TRBD2 (5 bases). Per the germline V gene, CDR1 is SNHLY and CDR2 is FYNNEI. V shed 7 bases and J shed 4 bases, with 13 bases lying between them. The CDR3 spans 13 residues. The CDR3 sequence is CASTGVMGETQYF. Here the CDR3 DNA reads TGTGCCAGCACCGGGGTGATGGGAGAGACCCAGTACTTC.

V and J are TRBV28 and TRBJ1-5; D perhaps matches TRBD1 (5 bases). Per germline, CDR1 MDHEN and CDR2 SYDVKM. The CDR3 totals 13 residues. V lost 7 bases and J lost 4, with 11 bases in between. This CDR3 is CASTRDLNQPQHF. CDR3 nucleotide sequence: TGTGCCAGCACCAGGGACTTGAATCAGCCCCAGCATTTT.

This chain uses TRBV19 with TRBJ1-2; perhaps TRBD1 as D (6 bases). CDR3 length: 14 residues. With 10 bases removed from V and 0 bases from J, the gap between germline ends came to 15 bases. Germline CDR1 reads LNHDA; CDR2 reads SQIVND (reference sequence). CDR3 nucleotides: TGTGCCACTAACTCAGGGGCAGCTAACTATGGCTACACCTTC. It translates to CATNSGAANYGYTF.

The chain has TRBV29-1 and TRBJ2-5; D unclear. Trimming left V 7 bases short and J 2 bases short, with 14 bases between. The V gene's germline CDR1 is SQVTM and CDR2 ANQGSEA. The CDR3 sequence is 13 residues long. CDR3 loop: CSAQITGQETQYF. CDR3 bases: TGCAGCGCTCAGATCACGGGTCAAGAGACCCAGTACTTC.

The chain joins TRBV27 to TRBJ2-7, with 8 bases fitting TRBD2. Trimming took 6 bases from V and 5 from J; bases not matched to a gene: 9. This CDR3 has 14 residues. Germline V lookup: CDR1 MNHEY, CDR2 SMNVEV (reference sequence). The CDR3 spells CASRLAGSLDEQYF. The DNA of the CDR3 is TGTGCCAGCAGGTTAGCGGGATCCCTCGACGAGCAGTACTTC.

The chain is built from TRBV18 and TRBJ1-2; TRBD1 agrees at 8 bases. CDR1 KGHSH and CDR2 LQKENI come from the germline V gene. The CDR3 spans 13 residues. V shed 4 bases and J 8 bases; nucleotides not matched to a gene: 6. The CDR3 here is CASSHTGGYGYTF. The CDR3 bases are TGTGCCAGCTCACACACAGGGGGTTACGGCTACACCTTC. Looking up the rest from reference TRBV18 and TRBJ1-2 gives the full variable domain: NAGVMQNPRHLVRRRGQEARLRCSPMKGHSHVYWYRQLPEEGLKFMVYLQKENIIDESGMPKERFSAEFPKEGPSILRIQQVVRGDSAAYFCASSHTGGYGYTFGSGTRLTVV.

This rearrangement joins TRBV5-4 to TRBJ1-1; a possible D gene is TRBD1 (5 bases). V lost 0 bases to trimming and J lost 1 base, with 7 bases between them. Looked up from germline, CDR1 is SGHNT and CDR2 is YYREEE (reference sequence). The CDR3 consists of 14 residues. The CDR3 here is CASSLGQRNTEAFF. The DNA for the CDR3 is TGTGCCAGCAGCTTGGGACAGCGGAACACTGAAGCTTTCTTT.

In DNA form, the CDR3 reads TGTGCCAGCAGTTACTCTAGGAAAGGGGACACTGAAGCTTTCTTT. This translates into CASSYSRKGDTEAFF. The V call is TRBV6-5, the J call TRBJ1-1; D possibly corresponds to TRBD1 (5 bases). CDR3 length: 15 amino acids. V lost 0 bases to trimming and J lost 3 bases, with 11 bases between them. The germline V gene has CDR1 MNHEY and CDR2 SVGAGI.

The chain is built from TRBV9 and TRBJ1-2, with 7 positions matching TRBD1. The trim removed 4 bases at V and 1 base at J, leaving 19 bases unmatched. Per germline, CDR1 SGDLS and CDR2 YYNGEE. The CDR3 runs 19 residues. Written as DNA, the CDR3 is TGTGCCAGCAGCCATCCCACATCCCTTTGGGACAGCAATAACTATGGCTACACCTTC. Translation: CASSHPTSLWDSNNYGYTF.

V usage is TRBV9 and J usage is TRBJ1-4, with D maybe TRBD1 (6 bases). This CDR3 has 15 amino acids. Germline assignment: CDR1 SGDLS and CDR2 YYNGEE. V lost 2 bases, J lost 0 bases, and 8 bases lay in between. As DNA, the CDR3 is TGTGCCAGCAGCGTTCAGGGGACAACTAATGAAAAACTGTTTTTT. Translated: CASSVQGTTNEKLFF.

The J gene is TRBJ1-1, the V gene TRBV7-9; possible D gene TRBD1, 6 bases. Deletions cut 1 base from V and 4 bases from J, with 13 bases between. This CDR3 contains 15 residues. The germline gives CDR1 SEHNR, CDR2 FQNEAQ (reference sequence). The CDR3 is CASSLVQGPSTEAFF. CDR3 in DNA: TGTGCCAGCAGCTTAGTACAGGGCCCCAGCACTGAAGCTTTCTTT.

This chain links TRBV30 with TRBJ2-5, with 7 bases fitting TRBD2. Germline loops: CDR1 GTSNPN, CDR2 SVGIG (reference sequence). V lost 7 bases, J lost 4 bases, and 18 bases stayed unmatched. The CDR3 sequence is 16 residues long. The CDR3 bases are TGTGCCTCCTTGACTAGCAGCTACGACGCCCCAGAGACCCAGTACTTC. It is translated as CASLTSSYDAPETQYF.

The rearrangement links TRBV6-5 to TRBJ2-7; D perhaps matches TRBD2 (6 bases). Germline V gene sequence: CDR1 MNHEY, CDR2 SVGAGI. V was clipped by 3 bases and J by 4 bases, with 16 bases between them. The CDR3 totals 15 residues. The CDR3 here is CASSYEASSGYEQYF. The CDR3 region has the DNA TGTGCCAGCAGTTATGAGGCTAGCAGCGGGTACGAGCAGTACTTC.

The chain is built from TRBV6-5 and TRBJ2-7, with D tentatively TRBD1 (6 bases). The germline CDR1 and CDR2 sequences are MNHEY and SVGAGI. The germline V and J ends were trimmed by 7 bases and 3 bases, with 10 bases remaining between them. The CDR3 covers 12 residues. In DNA, the CDR3 is TGTGCCAGCACAGGGGCGAACTACGAGCAGTACTTC. It specifies CASTGANYEQYF.

J is TRBJ2-7 and V is TRBV5-4, with TRBD1 as a possible D gene (6 bases). The CDR3 is 13 amino acids. CDR1 SGHNT and CDR2 YYREEE come from the germline V gene (reference sequence). Trimming took 3 bases from V and 3 from J, leaving 10 bases between them. CDR3 in DNA: TGTGCCAGCAGCTCTCAACAGGGCTACGAGCAGTACTTC. Translated: CASSSQQGYEQYF.

The chain combines TRBV30 with TRBJ1-1, with D maybe TRBD1 (5 bases). The CDR3 contains 13 residues. Germline V gives CDR1 GTSNPN, CDR2 SVGIG (reference sequence). The V and J ends lost 4 bases and 3 bases respectively, with 12 bases between them. The CDR3 loop is CAWTGWGDTEAFF. CDR3 bases: TGTGCCTGGACAGGGTGGGGGGACACTGAAGCTTTCTTT.

The CDR3 DNA follows: TGTGCCACCAGTGCCCTCCCCGGGTGGGAGCTGTTTTTT. This gives the protein CATSALPGWELFF. This sequence joins TRBV24-1 and TRBJ2-2; D uncertain. V dropped 5 bases and J dropped 9 bases, with 12 bases sitting between them. Germline V gives CDR1 KGHDR, CDR2 SFDVKD. CDR3 size: 13 residues.

This chain uses TRBV29-1 with TRBJ1-4; 10 positions agree with TRBD1. The germline CDR1 and CDR2 sequences are SQVTM and ANQGSEA. The J segment lost 6 bases and the V segment lost 4 bases, leaving 5 bases of the junction unmatched. The CDR3 covers 14 residues. The CDR3, as DNA: TGCAGCGTTGCAACCGGGACAGGGGATGAAAAACTGTTTTTT. Amino acid sequence: CSVATGTGDEKLFF.

The count of this clone is one. This chain links TRBV28 with TRBJ1-1; tentatively, D is TRBD1 (6 bases). Trimming took 11 bases from V and 4 from J, leaving 23 bases between them. The CDR3 loop spans 15 amino acids. Germline CDR1 reads MDHEN; CDR2 reads SYDVKM. The CDR3 sequence is CAASYHRDTVTEAFF. As DNA, the CDR3 is TGTGCCGCATCTTATCATCGGGACACCGTCACTGAAGCTTTCTTT.

The J gene is TRBJ2-7, the V gene TRBV6-8; 9 nucleotides agree with TRBD1. The germline CDR1 and CDR2 sequences are MNHGY and SAAAGT. After removal of 6 bases from V and 7 bases from J, the junction contained 13 bases not matched to a gene. This CDR3 spans 15 amino acids. CDR3 coding DNA: TGTGCCAGCAGACCTCACCGGGACAGGGTGTGGGAGCAGTACTTC. It codes for CASRPHRDRVWEQYF.

The chain recombines TRBV18 with TRBJ2-7; D not resolved. V was clipped by 0 bases and J by 4 bases, with 10 bases between them. Germline V gene lookup returns CDR1 KGHSH and CDR2 LQKENI. CDR3 length: 14 residues. CDR3 in amino acids: CASSPPRPVYEQYF. The CDR3 DNA follows: TGTGCCAGCTCACCACCGCGTCCGGTGTACGAGCAGTACTTC.

V usage is TRBV28 and J usage is TRBJ1-2, with unresolved D. CDR3 length: 12 residues. The V end was cut by 4 bases, the J end by 2 bases, with 5 bases between. Germline V gene lookup returns CDR1 MDHEN and CDR2 SYDVKM. The CDR3 nucleotides are TGTGCCAGCAGTTGGCAGAACTATGGCTACACCTTC. This codes for CASSWQNYGYTF.

V and J are TRBV7-9 and TRBJ1-1, with 9 positions matching TRBD1. The V and J ends lost 5 bases and 6 bases, in that order; junction bases with no gene match: 10. In germline, CDR1 is SEHNR, CDR2 FQNEAQ (reference sequence). This CDR3 has 15 residues. CDR3 nucleotides: TGTGCCAGCAGCGTCATGACAGGGGGTGGTGCTGAAGCTTTCTTT. Translation: CASSVMTGGGAEAFF. The full variable domain, completed using reference TRBV7-9 and TRBJ1-1, is DTGVSQNPRHKITKRGQNVTFRCDPISEHNRLYWYRQTLGQGPEFLTYFQNEAQLEKSRLLSDRFSAERPKGSFSTLEIQRTEQGDSAMYLCASSVMTGGGAEAFFGQGTRLTVV.

CDR3 DNA sequence: TGCAGCGTGGGGGGATATGGAGAGACCCAGTACTTC. As protein: CSVGGYGETQYF. This chain connects TRBV29-1 to TRBJ2-5; maybe TRBD2 (6 bases). The CDR3 totals 12 residues. Germline V gives CDR1 SQVTM, CDR2 ANQGSEA. Deletions cut 6 bases from V and 4 bases from J, with 12 bases between.